The following is a T cell receptor beta chain sequence with its context. Its antigen is still unknown. Noted treatment: about 20 received Ad26.COV2.S at low or high dose, single or two shots; roughly five received placebo; per-sample allocation not given. Specimens were obtained on day 63 following the first vaccine or placebo injection. Germline trimming cut 6 bases from V and 7 bases from J; bases unmatched to any gene: 9. CDR1 SQVTM and CDR2 ANQGSEA come from the germline V gene. This CDR3 is built from 14 residues. Sequenced by immunoSEQ multiplex PCR; TCRdb stores in-frame clones only, minus some. The sample lists some 270,000 clones, around nine tenths seen once, with roughly 3% in the top ten. This entry comes from a study of Ad26.COV2.S vaccination and SARS-CoV-2 variants. Points from the study as a whole: Compared with placebo recipients, vaccine recipients had higher spike-specific TCR breadth.

The V gene is TRBV29-1, the J gene TRBJ1-2; 12 bases are a match to TRBD1. The TCR was taken from a person between 18 and 59 years old who received the Ad26.COV2.S COVID-19 vaccine or a placebo. The sequences come from peripheral blood, collected in a trial of Ad26.COV2.S vaccine versus placebo. CDR3 loop: CSVGKGQGAFGYTF. In nucleotides, the CDR3 is TGCAGCGTAGGAAAGGGACAGGGGGCGTTTGGCTACACCTTC.